These T cell receptor beta chains were read from a single sample in a study of early T cells in non-severe SARS-CoV-2 infection. TCRdb processed the 5' RACE reads anew with MiXCR; each CDR3 protein has one entry. Found here are about 130,000 distinct CDR3 sequences, about 15% of them singletons; the top ten hold 21%. Material for sequencing was whole blood. The receptors originated from an adult who was a healthcare worker with PCR-confirmed SARS-CoV-2 infection or an uninfected control (not recorded which). Each CDR3 is given without its conserved first and last residue. Fields, in order: J gene, V gene, D gene, clone size, CDR3 protein. The D gene is left open where the match is weak. The size of a clone is reported for some rows only, either as once, few or many, or as a class for expanded clones.

j_call: TRBJ2-1
v_call: TRBV27
d_call: .
clone_size: many
cdr3_aa: ASSREMGSYNEQF

j_call: TRBJ2-7
v_call: TRBV6-2/TRBV6-3
d_call: .
clone_size: few
cdr3_aa: ASSGGYEQY

j_call: TRBJ1-1
v_call: TRBV9
d_call: .
clone_size: .
cdr3_aa: ASSTGRGATEAF

j_call: TRBJ1-1
v_call: TRBV7-9
d_call: .
clone_size: .
cdr3_aa: ASLGLNTEAF

j_call: TRBJ2-7
v_call: TRBV10-3
d_call: .
clone_size: many
cdr3_aa: AISESSAYEQY

j_call: TRBJ1-6
v_call: TRBV3-1
d_call: .
clone_size: many
cdr3_aa: ASCGRGGSPLH

j_call: TRBJ1-1
v_call: TRBV20-1
d_call: TRBD1
clone_size: few
cdr3_aa: SAEGTGDSEAF

j_call: TRBJ1-1
v_call: TRBV29-1
d_call: TRBD1
clone_size: .
cdr3_aa: SVPRTGLLNTEAF

j_call: TRBJ1-1
v_call: TRBV4-1
d_call: .
clone_size: .
cdr3_aa: ASSHEGNTEAF

j_call: TRBJ1-2
v_call: TRBV12-3/TRBV12-4
d_call: .
clone_size: .
cdr3_aa: ASSFRAGLGYT

j_call: TRBJ1-2
v_call: TRBV29-1
d_call: .
clone_size: few
cdr3_aa: SVDWGNGYT

j_call: TRBJ2-7
v_call: TRBV5-1
d_call: .
clone_size: many
cdr3_aa: ASSLTGTNTYEQY

j_call: TRBJ2-7
v_call: TRBV30
d_call: .
clone_size: few
cdr3_aa: AWSVRGREQY

j_call: TRBJ2-1
v_call: TRBV3-1
d_call: TRBD2
clone_size: .
cdr3_aa: ASSQGWGGNEQF

j_call: TRBJ2-1
v_call: TRBV11-2
d_call: .
clone_size: few
cdr3_aa: ASSARDRALNEQF

j_call: TRBJ2-3
v_call: TRBV6-1
d_call: TRBD2
clone_size: few
cdr3_aa: ASDSRLAGEDTQY

j_call: TRBJ2-1
v_call: TRBV4-1
d_call: .
clone_size: .
cdr3_aa: ASSQVAGGSEQF

j_call: TRBJ2-5
v_call: TRBV4-1
d_call: .
clone_size: few
cdr3_aa: ASSQGSAETQY

j_call: TRBJ2-3
v_call: TRBV7-9
d_call: TRBD2
clone_size: .
cdr3_aa: ASSRGLAGSTDTQY

j_call: TRBJ2-1
v_call: TRBV11-3
d_call: TRBD2
clone_size: .
cdr3_aa: ASSMTSGVYNEQF

j_call: TRBJ1-1
v_call: TRBV29-1
d_call: .
clone_size: few
cdr3_aa: SVVSGTEAF

j_call: TRBJ1-2
v_call: TRBV20-1
d_call: .
clone_size: few
cdr3_aa: SASGREPYGYT

j_call: TRBJ1-1
v_call: TRBV30
d_call: .
clone_size: once
cdr3_aa: AWSVGLGVMNTEAF

j_call: TRBJ2-5
v_call: TRBV18
d_call: TRBD2
clone_size: few
cdr3_aa: ASSPSGGQETQY

j_call: TRBJ2-1
v_call: TRBV5-5
d_call: .
clone_size: .
cdr3_aa: ASSSPLEQF

j_call: TRBJ2-3
v_call: TRBV30
d_call: .
clone_size: .
cdr3_aa: GGLRTDTQY

j_call: TRBJ1-1
v_call: TRBV30
d_call: TRBD1
clone_size: few
cdr3_aa: AWSDRTGGVNTEAF

j_call: TRBJ2-7
v_call: TRBV3-1
d_call: .
clone_size: .
cdr3_aa: ASSLRMQEYEQY

j_call: TRBJ1-1
v_call: TRBV3-1
d_call: .
clone_size: few
cdr3_aa: ASSPRASLANTEAF